This T cell receptor (beta chain) was identified during a study of T cell changes during pregnancy in multiple sclerosis. The method was immunoSEQ multiplex PCR; TCRdb's version includes in-frame clones alone and lacks a portion of them. This sample has 34,000 or so clones; roughly nine tenths occur once, and the top ten carry around 11%. The germline gives CDR1 LNHNV, CDR2 YYDKDF (reference sequence). The CDR3 totals 14 residues. V trimming: 3 bases; J trimming: 3 bases; junction bases outside the gene matches: 4. The sequencing used CD8+ T cells from peripheral blood mononuclear cells, collected before pregnancy. The sequence was obtained from a female donor with multiple sclerosis, enrolled in a pregnancy study. This sequence joins TRBV15 and TRBJ1-1, with TRBD1 matching 7 bases. CDR3 sequence (DNA): TGTGCCACCAGCAGGGCTACAGGGGACACTGAAGCTTTCTTT. Translated, it gives CATSRATGDTEAFF.